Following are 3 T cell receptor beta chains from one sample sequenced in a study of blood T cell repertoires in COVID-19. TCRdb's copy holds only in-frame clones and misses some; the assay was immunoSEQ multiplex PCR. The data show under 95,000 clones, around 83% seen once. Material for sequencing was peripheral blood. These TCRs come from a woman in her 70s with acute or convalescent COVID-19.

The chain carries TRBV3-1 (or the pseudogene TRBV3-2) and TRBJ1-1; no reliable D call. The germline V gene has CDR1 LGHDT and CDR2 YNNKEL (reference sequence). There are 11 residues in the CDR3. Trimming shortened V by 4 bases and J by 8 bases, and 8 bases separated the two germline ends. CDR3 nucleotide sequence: TGTGCCAGCAGCCGAGGGTTAGAAGCTTTCTTT. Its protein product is CASSRGLEAFF.

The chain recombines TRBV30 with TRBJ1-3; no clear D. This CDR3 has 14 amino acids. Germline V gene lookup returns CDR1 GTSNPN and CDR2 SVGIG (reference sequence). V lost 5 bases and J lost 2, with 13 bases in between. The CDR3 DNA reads TGTGCCTGGGACTCGGAGGTAACTGGAAACACCATATATTTT. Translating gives CAWDSEVTGNTIYF.

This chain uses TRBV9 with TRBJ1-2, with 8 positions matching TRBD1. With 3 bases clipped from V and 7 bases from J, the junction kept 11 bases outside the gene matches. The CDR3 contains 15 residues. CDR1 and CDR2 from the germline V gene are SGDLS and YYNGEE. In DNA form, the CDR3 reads TGTGCCAGCAGCGCCACGCGACAGGGGATAGCTGGCTACACCTTC. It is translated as CASSATRQGIAGYTF.